This TCR beta chain was documented in a study of regulatory T cells in long-lasting Graves disease. CDR1 and CDR2 (germline): GTSNPN, SVGIG (reference sequence). The trim removed 5 bases at V and 5 bases at J, leaving 11 bases unmatched. The CDR3 sequence is 15 residues long. Time point described: newly diagnosed GD, antithyroid drugs for less than 3 months. Following extraction of RNA from PBMCs, that RNA was used to make the TCR library. iRepertoire HTBI primers and Arm-PCR of CDR3 regions built TCR beta libraries. MiXCR, applied by TCRdb to the multiplex PCR reads, yields one record per CDR3 protein. The sample lists about 420,000 distinct CDR3 sequences, over 15% occurring once. The data were also submitted as part of a second study, on T cells in Graves' hyperthyroidism and ophthalmopathy. That paper notes: Stability of Graves' hyperthyroidism was defined as absent ophthalmopathy progression within 18 months. Most clonotypes that expanded in the thyroid above 0.001 also showed up in blood.

This TCR derives from a woman between 18 and 30 years old with Graves disease. Sequencing was performed on peripheral blood mononuclear cells (PBMCs), taken at new diagnosis, from a patient treated with antithyroid drugs. This sequence joins TRBV30 and TRBJ2-7, with 11 bases fitting TRBD2. CDR3 DNA: TGTGCCTGGGTCGACGGGACTAGCGGTTGGGACGAGCAGTACTTC. This translates into CAWVDGTSGWDEQYF.